One TCR beta chain is described in this entry. The antigen remains undetermined. CDR1 SGHTA and CDR2 FQGTGA come from the germline V gene. V was pared by 0 bases and J by 6 bases, with 13 bases between. This CDR3 is 15 amino acids long. This sample was included in a study of CD4 T cells in relation to SARS-CoV-2 and coronaviruses. As for the study in general: TCR beta CDR3s were sequenced after approximately nine-day antigen culture of PBMCs. Overall study findings and caveats: Samples before the pandemic and after infection were not matched within any donor.

Here immunoSEQ multiplex PCR was the method, and the copy in TCRdb shows in-frame clones only, minus some. The table lists about 40,000 clones, about 79% of them singletons, with around 6.6% in the top ten. Cryopreserved PBMCs were CD4-enriched, then split into naive and memory cells. The sequenced material came from naive CD4+ T cells from PBMCs, cultured in vitro. The subset here: naive CD4+ T cells isolated by negative enrichment. The chain links TRBV7-3 to TRBJ2-3; weak D call: TRBD2 (5 bases). This TCR was sampled from an adult with COVID-19. The CDR3: CASSLTVAPGDTQYF. For the CDR3, the DNA is TGTGCCAGCAGCTTAACTGTGGCGCCGGGGGATACGCAGTATTTT.